This TCR beta chain was captured in a study of blood T cell repertoires in COVID-19. About the research overall: Sources were T cells, B-cell-depleted T cells, or PBMCs; the material itself was cDNA or gDNA.

Repertoires were generated with immunoSEQ multiplex PCR, while TCRdb's copy carries only in-frame clones and drops some. The sample has approximately 130,000 clones, about four fifths seen once. The source material was peripheral blood. This sequence was found in a man in his forties with active or convalescent COVID-19.

The CDR3 region has the DNA TGTGCCAGCAGTCCCGGACAGCTTAATGAAAAACTGTTTTTT. Its protein is CASSPGQLNEKLFF. This rearrangement joins TRBV6-2 or TRBV6-3 to TRBJ1-4, with D perhaps TRBD1 (6 bases). Trimming shortened V by 5 bases and J by 4 bases, and 11 bases separated the two germline ends. The CDR3 runs 14 residues. The germline gives CDR1 MNHEY, CDR2 SVGEGT.